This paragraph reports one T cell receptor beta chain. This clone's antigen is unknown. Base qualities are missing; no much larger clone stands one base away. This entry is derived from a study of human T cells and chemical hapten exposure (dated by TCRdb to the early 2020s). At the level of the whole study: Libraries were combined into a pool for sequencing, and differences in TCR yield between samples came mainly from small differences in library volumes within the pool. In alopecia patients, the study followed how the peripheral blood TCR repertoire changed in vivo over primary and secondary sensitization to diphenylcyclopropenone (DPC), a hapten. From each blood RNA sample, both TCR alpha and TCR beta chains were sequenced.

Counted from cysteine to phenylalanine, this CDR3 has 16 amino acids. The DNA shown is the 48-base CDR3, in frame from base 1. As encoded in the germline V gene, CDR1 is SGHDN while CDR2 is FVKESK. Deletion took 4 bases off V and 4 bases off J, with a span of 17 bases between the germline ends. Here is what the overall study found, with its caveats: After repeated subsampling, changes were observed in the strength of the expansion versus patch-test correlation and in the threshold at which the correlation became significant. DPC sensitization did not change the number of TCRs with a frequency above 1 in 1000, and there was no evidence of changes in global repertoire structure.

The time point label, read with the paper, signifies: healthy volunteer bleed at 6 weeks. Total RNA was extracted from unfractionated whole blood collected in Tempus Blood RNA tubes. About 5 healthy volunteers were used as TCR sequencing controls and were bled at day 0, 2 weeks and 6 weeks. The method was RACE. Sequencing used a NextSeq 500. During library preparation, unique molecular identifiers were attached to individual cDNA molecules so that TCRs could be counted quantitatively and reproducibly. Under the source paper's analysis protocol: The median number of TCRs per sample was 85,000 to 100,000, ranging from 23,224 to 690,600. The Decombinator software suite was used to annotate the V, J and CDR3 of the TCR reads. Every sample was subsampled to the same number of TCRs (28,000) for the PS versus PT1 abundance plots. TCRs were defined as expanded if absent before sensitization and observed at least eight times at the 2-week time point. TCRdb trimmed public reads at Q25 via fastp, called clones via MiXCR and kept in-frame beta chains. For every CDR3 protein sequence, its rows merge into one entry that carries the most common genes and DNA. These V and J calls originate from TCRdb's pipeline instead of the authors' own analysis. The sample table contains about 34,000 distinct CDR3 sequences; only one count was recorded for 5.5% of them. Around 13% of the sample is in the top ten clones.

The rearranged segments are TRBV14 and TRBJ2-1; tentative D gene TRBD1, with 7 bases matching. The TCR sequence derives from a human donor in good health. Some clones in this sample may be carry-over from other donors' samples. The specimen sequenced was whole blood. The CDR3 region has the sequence CASSRGPRGRYNEQFF. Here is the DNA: TGTGCCAGCAGCCGAGGACCCAGGGGGAGGTACAATGAGCAGTTCTTC. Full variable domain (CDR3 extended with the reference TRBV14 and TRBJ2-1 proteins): EAGVTQFPSHSVIEKGQTVTLRCDPISGHDNLYWYRRVMGKEIKFLLHFVKESKQDESGMPNNRFLAERTGGTYSTLKVQPAELEDSGVYFCASSRGPRGRYNEQFFGPGTRLTVL.